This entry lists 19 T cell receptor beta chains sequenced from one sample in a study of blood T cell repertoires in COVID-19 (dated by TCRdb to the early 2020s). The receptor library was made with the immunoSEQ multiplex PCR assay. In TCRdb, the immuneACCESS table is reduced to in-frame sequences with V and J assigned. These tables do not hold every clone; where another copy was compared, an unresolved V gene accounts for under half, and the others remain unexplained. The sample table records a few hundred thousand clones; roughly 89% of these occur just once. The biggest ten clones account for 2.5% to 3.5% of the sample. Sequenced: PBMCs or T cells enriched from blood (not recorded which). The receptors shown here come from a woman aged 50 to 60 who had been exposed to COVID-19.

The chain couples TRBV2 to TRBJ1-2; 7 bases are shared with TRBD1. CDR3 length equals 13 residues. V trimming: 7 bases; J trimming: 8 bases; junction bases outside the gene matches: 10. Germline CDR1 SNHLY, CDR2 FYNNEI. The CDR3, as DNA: TGTGCCAGCACATGGGACAGTAATCTCGGCTACACCTTC. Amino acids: CASTWDSNLGYTF.

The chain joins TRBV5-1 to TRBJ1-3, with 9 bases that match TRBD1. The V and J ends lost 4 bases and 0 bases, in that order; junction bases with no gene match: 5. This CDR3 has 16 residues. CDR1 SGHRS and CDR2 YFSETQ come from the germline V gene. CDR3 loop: CASSDMTGGSGNTIYF. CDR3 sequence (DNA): TGCGCCAGCAGCGACATGACAGGGGGCTCTGGAAACACCATATATTTT.

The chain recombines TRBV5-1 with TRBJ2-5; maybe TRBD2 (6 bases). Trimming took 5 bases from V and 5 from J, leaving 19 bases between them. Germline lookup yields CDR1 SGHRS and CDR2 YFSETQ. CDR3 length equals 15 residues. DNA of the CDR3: TGCGCCAGCAGGAGAGGGACGGGGGATACGGAGACCCAGTACTTC. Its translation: CASRRGTGDTETQYF.

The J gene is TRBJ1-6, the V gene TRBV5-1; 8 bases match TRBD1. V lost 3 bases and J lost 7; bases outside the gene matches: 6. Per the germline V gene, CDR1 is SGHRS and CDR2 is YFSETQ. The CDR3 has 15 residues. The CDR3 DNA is TGCGCCAGCAGCTCGACCGGGACAGGAAATTCACCCCTCCACTTT. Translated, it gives CASSSTGTGNSPLHF.

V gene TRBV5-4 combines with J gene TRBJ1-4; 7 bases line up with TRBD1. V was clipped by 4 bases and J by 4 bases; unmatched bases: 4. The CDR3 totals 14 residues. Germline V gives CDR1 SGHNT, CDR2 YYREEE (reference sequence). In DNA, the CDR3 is TGTGCCAGCAGCCCGGGACAGTTTAATGAAAAACTGTTTTTT. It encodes CASSPGQFNEKLFF.

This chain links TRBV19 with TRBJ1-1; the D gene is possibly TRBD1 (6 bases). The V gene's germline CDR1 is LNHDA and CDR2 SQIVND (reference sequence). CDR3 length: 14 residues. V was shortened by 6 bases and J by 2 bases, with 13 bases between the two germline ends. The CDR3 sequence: CASSWDIRNTEAFF. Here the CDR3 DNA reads TGTGCCAGTAGCTGGGACATCAGAAACACTGAAGCTTTCTTT.

CDR3 amino acids: CASSESHARGLAFF. The CDR3 region has the DNA TGTGCCAGCAGTGAAAGCCACGCGAGGGGGTTAGCTTTCTTT. The chain employs TRBV2 and TRBJ1-1, with D maybe TRBD1 (6 bases). V lost 2 bases and J lost 10, with 17 bases in between. There are 14 residues in the CDR3. CDR1 SNHLY and CDR2 FYNNEI come from the germline V gene.

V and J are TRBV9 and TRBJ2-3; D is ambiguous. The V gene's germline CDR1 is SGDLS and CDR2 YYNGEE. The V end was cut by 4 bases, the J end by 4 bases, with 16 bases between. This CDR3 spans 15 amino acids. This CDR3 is CASSPPYSRADTQYF. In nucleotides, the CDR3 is TGTGCCAGCAGCCCCCCGTATTCCCGGGCAGATACGCAGTATTTT.

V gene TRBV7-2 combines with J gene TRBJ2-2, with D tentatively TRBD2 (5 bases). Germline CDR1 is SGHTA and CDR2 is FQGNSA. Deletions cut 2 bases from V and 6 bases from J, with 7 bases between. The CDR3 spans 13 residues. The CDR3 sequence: CASSLPEAGELFF. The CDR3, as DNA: TGTGCCAGCAGCTTACCGGAGGCCGGGGAGCTGTTTTTT.

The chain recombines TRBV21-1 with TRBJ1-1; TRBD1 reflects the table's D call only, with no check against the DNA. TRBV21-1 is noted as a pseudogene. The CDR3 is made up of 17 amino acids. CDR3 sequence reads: CASSIFSRDRANTEAFF. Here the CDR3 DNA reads TGTGCCAGCAGCATTTTTTCTAGGGACAGGGCGAACACTGAAGCTTTCTTT.

CDR3 nucleotides: TGTGCCACCCCCCCCTCCCGGACAGGGGGGGAGACCCAGTACTTC. Translation gives CATPPSRTGGETQYF. The chain has TRBV28 and TRBJ2-5; the match to TRBD1 covers 10 bases. Germline V gives CDR1 MDHEN, CDR2 SYDVKM. This CDR3 region has 15 residues. V dropped 10 bases and J dropped 5; count of bases not matched to a gene: 13. Complete variable domain (other parts from reference TRBV28 and TRBJ2-5): DVKVTQSSRYLVKRTGEKVFLECVQDMDHENMFWYRQDPGLGLRLIYFSYDVKMKEKGDIPEGYSVSREKKERFSLILESASTNQTSMYLCATPPSRTGGETQYFGPGTRLLVL.

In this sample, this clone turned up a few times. The CDR3 loop reads CASSSRQTQYF. The CDR3 region has the DNA TGTGCCAGCAGCTCGCGTCAGACCCAGTACTTC. The chain employs TRBV7-2 and TRBJ2-5; D is ambiguous. V lost 4 bases to trimming and J lost 6 bases, with 6 bases between them. The CDR3 has 11 amino acids. CDR1 SGHTA and CDR2 FQGNSA come from the germline V gene.

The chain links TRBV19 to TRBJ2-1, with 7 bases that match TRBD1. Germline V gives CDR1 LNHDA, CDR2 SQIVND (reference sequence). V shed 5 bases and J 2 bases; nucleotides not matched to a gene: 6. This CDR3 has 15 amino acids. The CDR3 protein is CASSSQGPTYNEQFF. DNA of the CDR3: TGTGCCAGTAGTTCACAGGGGCCAACCTACAATGAGCAGTTCTTC.

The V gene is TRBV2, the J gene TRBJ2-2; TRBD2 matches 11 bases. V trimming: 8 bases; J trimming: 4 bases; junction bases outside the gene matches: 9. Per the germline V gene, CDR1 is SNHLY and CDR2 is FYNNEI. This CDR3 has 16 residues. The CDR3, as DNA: TGTGCCAGCTCCAAGACTAGCGGGGATTTCACCGGGGAGCTGTTTTTT. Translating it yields CASSKTSGDFTGELFF.

In DNA, the CDR3 is TGTGCCAGCAGCTATAGCGGGGGGGCCGCGGAGACCCAGTACTTC. It translates to CASSYSGGAAETQYF. This chain links TRBV7-9 with TRBJ2-5, with TRBD2 identical over 11 bases. The J segment lost 5 bases and the V segment lost 4 bases, leaving 6 bases of the junction unmatched. From germline, CDR1 is SEHNR and CDR2 FQNEAQ (reference sequence). CDR3 length: 15 amino acids.

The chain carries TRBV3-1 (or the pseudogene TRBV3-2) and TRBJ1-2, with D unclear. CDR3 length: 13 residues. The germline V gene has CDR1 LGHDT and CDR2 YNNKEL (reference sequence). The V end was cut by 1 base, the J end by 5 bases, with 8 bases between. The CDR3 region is CASSQVTGYGYTF. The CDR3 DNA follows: TGTGCCAGCAGCCAAGTAACGGGGTATGGCTACACCTTC.

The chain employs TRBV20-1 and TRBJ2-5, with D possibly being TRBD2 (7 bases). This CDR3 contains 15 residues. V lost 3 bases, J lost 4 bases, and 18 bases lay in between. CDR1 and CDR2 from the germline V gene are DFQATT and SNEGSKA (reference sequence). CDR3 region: CSASGRGGGRETQYF. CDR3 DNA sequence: TGCAGTGCTAGTGGACGAGGGGGGGGGCGAGAGACCCAGTACTTC.

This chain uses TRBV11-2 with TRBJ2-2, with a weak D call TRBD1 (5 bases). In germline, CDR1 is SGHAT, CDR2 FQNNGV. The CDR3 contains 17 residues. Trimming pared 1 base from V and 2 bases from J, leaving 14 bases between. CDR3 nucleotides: TGTGCCAGCAGCTTAGCTTTGGGGCAGGGCAACACCGGGGAGCTGTTTTTT. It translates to CASSLALGQGNTGELFF.

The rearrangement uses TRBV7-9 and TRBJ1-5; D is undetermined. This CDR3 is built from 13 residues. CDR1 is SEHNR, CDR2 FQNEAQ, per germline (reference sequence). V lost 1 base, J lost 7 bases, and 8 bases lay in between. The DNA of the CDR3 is TGTGCCAGCAGCTTAGAGGTGGGCCAGCCCCAGCATTTT. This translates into CASSLEVGQPQHF.